This T cell receptor (beta chain) emerged from a study of beta chain features in type 1 diabetes. The study, taken as a whole, reports: Within the patient group, naive, central memory and Treg TCRB repertoires appeared more similar to each other than within healthy donors. Among patients with Type 1 diabetes, TCRB CDR3s were moderately but significantly shorter in every one of the four CD4+ subsets.

What was sequenced were expressed TCRB transcripts, since all of the isolated RNA had been reverse transcribed. The method was immunoSEQ multiplex PCR; TCRdb's version includes in-frame clones alone and lacks a portion of them. The sample consists of 130,000 or so clones, 15% to 20% of them appearing once. As to this clone: Its antigen is not known.

Germline V lookup: CDR1 MNHEY, CDR2 SMNVEV (reference sequence). The J segment lost 6 bases and the V segment lost 3 bases, leaving 3 bases of the junction unmatched. The CDR3 runs 13 residues. The source is a man aged 30 to 39 with type 1 diabetes. Sample: central memory CD4+ T cells from blood. The chain couples TRBV27 to TRBJ2-7; TRBD2 matches 9 bases. The CDR3 region is CASSFRAGGEQYF. The DNA for the CDR3 is TGTGCCAGCAGTTTCCGAGCGGGAGGCGAGCAGTACTTC.